These 8 T cell receptor beta chains originate from one sample sequenced in a study of control samples from healthy donors and cancer patients. Produced via immunoSEQ multiplex PCR; TCRdb's table is partial and in-frame only. The sample has approximately 100,000 clones, around nine tenths seen once. Source material: blood. These receptors were collected from a human donor in good health. The donor label of this sample is uncertain.

The rearrangement links TRBV19 to TRBJ2-1; the D gene is possibly TRBD1 (5 bases). The CDR3 has 14 amino acids. CDR1 is LNHDA, CDR2 SQIVND, per germline (reference sequence). V was clipped by 0 bases and J by 4 bases, with 7 bases between them. The CDR3 DNA reads TGTGCCAGTAGTATAGAAGGGGATTACAATGAGCAGTTCTTC. The encoded protein is CASSIEGDYNEQFF. The entire variable domain, with the rest obtained from reference TRBV19 and TRBJ2-1, is as follows: DGGITQSPKYLFRKEGQNVTLSCEQNLNHDAMYWYRQDPGQGLRLIYYSQIVNDFQKGDIAEGYSVSREKKESFPLTVTSAQKNPTAFYLCASSIEGDYNEQFFGPGTRLTVL.

In nucleotides, the CDR3 is TGTGCCAGCAGTTACTCGACCCTAAAGTCAGATACGCAGTATTTT. This sequence encodes CASSYSTLKSDTQYF. This chain links TRBV6-2 or TRBV6-3 with TRBJ2-3; no clear D. Trimming left V 0 bases short and J 4 bases short, with 11 bases between. The germline CDR1 and CDR2 sequences are MNHEY and SVGEGT. The CDR3 loop spans 15 amino acids.

V is TRBV13 and J is TRBJ1-1; 11 bases match TRBD1. The CDR3 runs 14 residues. Germline V CDR1 and CDR2: PRHDT, FYEKMQ (reference sequence). With V trimmed by 6 bases and J by 10 bases, 10 bases remained unmatched. The CDR3 region is CASRYWDRGYGAFF. CDR3 sequence (DNA): TGTGCCAGCAGGTACTGGGACAGGGGGTACGGAGCTTTCTTT. The full variable domain, with the rest looked up from reference TRBV13 and TRBJ1-1, is AAGVIQSPRHLIKEKRETATLKCYPIPRHDTVYWYQQGPGQDPQFLISFYEKMQSDKGSIPDRFSAQQFSDYHSELNMSSLELGDSALYFCASRYWDRGYGAFFGQGTRLTVV.

The chain has TRBV21-1 and TRBJ2-7; the table's D call, TRBD1, was not checked against the DNA. TRBV21-1 is recorded as a pseudogene. This CDR3 spans 14 amino acids. The CDR3 DNA reads as TGTGCCAGCAGCAAAAAGTATAGGGGCTACGAGCAGTACGTC. Encoded protein: CASSKKYRGYEQYV.

CDR3 protein: CASSNTDTQYF. Written as DNA, the CDR3 is TGTGCCAGCTCCAACACAGATACGCAGTATTTT. The chain has TRBV25-1 and TRBJ2-3; D gene uncertain. Deletions cut 8 bases from V and 2 bases from J, with 5 bases between. This CDR3 spans 11 amino acids. Germline-derived CDR1 and CDR2 are MGHDK and SYGVNS.

The chain combines TRBV19 with TRBJ1-1; D is possibly TRBD1 (6 bases). This CDR3 spans 15 amino acids. Germline loops: CDR1 LNHDA, CDR2 SQIVND (reference sequence). The V and J ends lost 6 bases and 4 bases respectively, with 18 bases between them. CDR3 sequence: CASRRPQGSGTEAFF. The DNA for the CDR3 is TGTGCCAGTAGACGCCCACAGGGCTCTGGCACTGAAGCTTTCTTT.

The chain combines TRBV11-2 with TRBJ2-7; 9 bases map to TRBD1. Germline-derived CDR1 and CDR2 are SGHAT and FQNNGV. CDR3 length: 13 residues. The ends lost 1 base at V and 8 bases at J; junction bases unmatched: 3. CDR3 in amino acids: CASSLGGQGKQYF. The CDR3 DNA follows: TGTGCCAGCAGCTTAGGGGGACAGGGTAAGCAGTACTTC.

J is TRBJ2-7 and V is TRBV5-6; D is undetermined. The CDR3 contains 15 residues. CDR1 is SGHDT, CDR2 YYEEEE, per germline. With 4 bases removed from V and 3 bases from J, the gap between germline ends came to 17 bases. The CDR3 DNA reads TGTGCCAGCAGCAAAATCGGGTCCCTTAGCTACGAGCAGTACTTC. This codes for CASSKIGSLSYEQYF.